The rows below give T cell receptor beta chains drawn from one sample of a study of T cell changes during pregnancy in multiple sclerosis. Data came from immunoSEQ multiplex PCR; TCRdb stores just in-frame clones and leaves some out. The repertoire consists of 79,000 or so clones, with 91% occurring once and the leading ten covering 1.5% to 2%. Source: peripheral blood, taken in the first trimester of pregnancy. The receptors come from a female donor in good health, enrolled as a control in a pregnancy study. Both conserved end residues are part of each CDR3. D genes are given only for firm matches. Expanded clones get a size class; other rows say once, few or many, or leave the size out.

v_call: TRBV5-6
clone_size: -
d_call: TRBD1
j_call: TRBJ1-6
cdr3_nt: TGTGCCAGCAGGTTACCAGGGGGTAATTCACCCCTCCACTTT
cdr3_aa: CASRLPGGNSPLHF

v_call: TRBV5-1
clone_size: -
d_call: TRBD1
j_call: TRBJ2-7
cdr3_nt: TGCGCCAGCAGCTTGGAAGGGACAGGGGGGTCCGAGCAGTACTTC
cdr3_aa: CASSLEGTGGSEQYF

v_call: TRBV5-1
clone_size: -
d_call: -
j_call: TRBJ2-7
cdr3_nt: TGCGCCAGCAGCTTGGAAACGGGATCCTACGAGCAGTACTTC
cdr3_aa: CASSLETGSYEQYF

v_call: TRBV29-1
clone_size: few
d_call: -
j_call: TRBJ1-1
cdr3_nt: TGCAGCGCCATACAGGATTGGTCCACTGAAGCTTTCTTT
cdr3_aa: CSAIQDWSTEAFF

v_call: TRBV18
clone_size: -
d_call: TRBD1
j_call: TRBJ2-5
cdr3_nt: TGTGCCAGCTCACCTACTGACAGGGACCAAGAGACCCAGTACTTC
cdr3_aa: CASSPTDRDQETQYF

v_call: TRBV4-3
clone_size: -
d_call: -
j_call: TRBJ1-2
cdr3_nt: TGCGCCAGCAGCCAAGCTTTAGGGGATAACTATGGCTACACCTTC
cdr3_aa: CASSQALGDNYGYTF

v_call: TRBV2
clone_size: few
d_call: -
j_call: TRBJ1-6
cdr3_nt: TGTGCCAGCACCCCCCGCGGGGCCGATTCACCCCTCCACTTT
cdr3_aa: CASTPRGADSPLHF

v_call: TRBV7-2
clone_size: -
d_call: TRBD2
j_call: TRBJ2-7
cdr3_nt: TGTGCCAGCAGTCGTACTAGCGGGGGAAGGTACGAGCAGTACTTC
cdr3_aa: CASSRTSGGRYEQYF

v_call: TRBV5-4
clone_size: -
d_call: TRBD1
j_call: TRBJ1-2
cdr3_nt: TGTGCCAGCAGCAGCCGGGACAGGGGGCGGGCTGGGGGCTATGGCTACACCTTC
cdr3_aa: CASSSRDRGRAGGYGYTF

v_call: TRBV7-2
clone_size: once
d_call: TRBD1
j_call: TRBJ2-7
cdr3_nt: TGTGCCAGCACCACGGGACAGGGTAACGAGCAGTACTTC
cdr3_aa: CASTTGQGNEQYF

v_call: TRBV4-3
clone_size: -
d_call: -
j_call: TRBJ1-6
cdr3_nt: TGCGCCAGCAGCCTCTCGGCCCGCCAGGGTTCCTATAATTCACCCCTCCACTTT
cdr3_aa: CASSLSARQGSYNSPLHF

v_call: TRBV19
clone_size: -
d_call: TRBD1
j_call: TRBJ1-2
cdr3_nt: TGTGCCAGTACCCCATACGGGGACAGCTACTATGGCTACACCTTC
cdr3_aa: CASTPYGDSYYGYTF

v_call: TRBV19
clone_size: -
d_call: TRBD1
j_call: TRBJ1-6
cdr3_nt: TGTGCCAGTAGTCCCACAGGGGGATATTCACCCCTCCACTTT
cdr3_aa: CASSPTGGYSPLHF

v_call: TRBV27
clone_size: -
d_call: -
j_call: TRBJ1-6
cdr3_nt: TGTGCCAGCAGTTCCGTGTGGGGGGGCCCCACTAATTCACCCCTCCACTTT
cdr3_aa: CASSSVWGGPTNSPLHF

v_call: TRBV7-3
clone_size: -
d_call: -
j_call: TRBJ1-3
cdr3_nt: TGTGCCAGCAGCGAACAGGGTGCTGGAAACACCATATATTTT
cdr3_aa: CASSEQGAGNTIYF

v_call: TRBV7-2
clone_size: once
d_call: -
j_call: TRBJ2-5
cdr3_nt: TGTGCCAGCAGCTCCACTAGGAGAGAGACCCAGTACTTC
cdr3_aa: CASSSTRRETQYF

v_call: TRBV5-5
clone_size: -
d_call: -
j_call: TRBJ2-7
cdr3_nt: TGTGCCAGCAGCTTGGCCCCCAGCCGGGGAAAGAACTACGAGCAGTACTTC
cdr3_aa: CASSLAPSRGKNYEQYF

v_call: TRBV25-1
clone_size: -
d_call: TRBD1
j_call: TRBJ2-3
cdr3_nt: TGTGCCAGCAGTGAGGGACAGGGGGCCACAGATACGCAGTATTTT
cdr3_aa: CASSEGQGATDTQYF

v_call: TRBV29-1
clone_size: -
d_call: TRBD2
j_call: TRBJ2-7
cdr3_nt: TGCAGCGCCCGGGGCGGGGGGCGCTACGAGCAGTACTTC
cdr3_aa: CSARGGGRYEQYF

v_call: TRBV7-8
clone_size: -
d_call: TRBD1
j_call: TRBJ1-2
cdr3_nt: TGTGCCAGCAGCTTAGAGGGGGCAGCGGGCTACACCTTC
cdr3_aa: CASSLEGAAGYTF

v_call: TRBV9
clone_size: -
d_call: -
j_call: TRBJ2-1
cdr3_nt: TGTGCCAGCCCCGTGGGGGCTAACCAGTTCTTC
cdr3_aa: CASPVGANQFF

v_call: TRBV5-8
clone_size: -
d_call: TRBD1
j_call: TRBJ2-3
cdr3_nt: TGTGCCAGCAGCAGAAGGACAGGCCAGAAAACGCAGTATTTT
cdr3_aa: CASSRRTGQKTQYF

v_call: TRBV7-9
clone_size: -
d_call: TRBD1
j_call: TRBJ1-2
cdr3_nt: TGTGCCATCCCAGCTCGGGACAGGGGCTATGGCTACACCTTC
cdr3_aa: CAIPARDRGYGYTF

v_call: TRBV11-2
clone_size: -
d_call: -
j_call: TRBJ1-2
cdr3_nt: TGTGCCAGCAGCTTGGAGCAGCGCTATGGCTACACCTTC
cdr3_aa: CASSLEQRYGYTF

v_call: TRBV5-6
clone_size: -
d_call: -
j_call: TRBJ2-7
cdr3_nt: TGTGCCAGCAGCTTGGCTTCCGAGCAGTACTTC
cdr3_aa: CASSLASEQYF

v_call: TRBV28
clone_size: -
d_call: -
j_call: TRBJ2-5
cdr3_nt: TGTGCCAGCAGTTTAGAGGGTGGCCGGGAGACCCAGTACTTC
cdr3_aa: CASSLEGGRETQYF

v_call: TRBV21-1
clone_size: -
d_call: -
j_call: TRBJ1-2
cdr3_nt: TGTGCCAGCAGCCGTAACAAAGATGGCTACACCTTC
cdr3_aa: CASSRNKDGYTF

v_call: TRBV6-6
clone_size: -
d_call: TRBD1
j_call: TRBJ1-5
cdr3_nt: TGTGCCAGCAGTCGCGACAGGGGCAATCAGCCCCAGCATTTT
cdr3_aa: CASSRDRGNQPQHF

v_call: TRBV27
clone_size: -
d_call: -
j_call: TRBJ2-7
cdr3_nt: TGTGCCAGCAGTTTGGGCAGCCTCTACGAGCAGTACTTC
cdr3_aa: CASSLGSLYEQYF

v_call: TRBV7-2
clone_size: -
d_call: TRBD1
j_call: TRBJ2-5
cdr3_nt: TGTGCCAGCAGCCTCAAAACAGGGGCATTGGGACAAGAGACCCAGTACTTC
cdr3_aa: CASSLKTGALGQETQYF

v_call: TRBV10-3
clone_size: -
d_call: -
j_call: TRBJ1-5
cdr3_nt: TGTGCCATCAGTGAGGTAGGAGGGCAGCCCCAGCATTTT
cdr3_aa: CAISEVGGQPQHF

v_call: TRBV7-2
clone_size: -
d_call: TRBD1
j_call: TRBJ1-2
cdr3_nt: TGTGCCAGCAGCCCCCGACAGGGGGGCTATGGCTACACCTTC
cdr3_aa: CASSPRQGGYGYTF

v_call: TRBV7-2
clone_size: -
d_call: -
j_call: TRBJ1-1
cdr3_nt: TGTGCCAGCAGCTTAAAAAAATTCCAGGGCCGACGGAACACTGAAGCTTTCTTT
cdr3_aa: CASSLKKFQGRRNTEAFF

v_call: TRBV12-5
clone_size: -
d_call: -
j_call: TRBJ1-1
cdr3_nt: TGTGCTAGTGCCCCCGAGGGGAACACTGAAGCTTTCTTT
cdr3_aa: CASAPEGNTEAFF

v_call: TRBV6-5
clone_size: -
d_call: TRBD1
j_call: TRBJ2-1
cdr3_nt: TGTGCCAGCAGTTACCCCCGACAGGGAAGGAATGAGCAGTTCTTC
cdr3_aa: CASSYPRQGRNEQFF

v_call: TRBV10-3
clone_size: -
d_call: TRBD1
j_call: TRBJ1-1
cdr3_nt: TGTGCCATCAGTGACGAGGGGGCGGGAACTGAAGCTTTCTTT
cdr3_aa: CAISDEGAGTEAFF

v_call: TRBV5-1
clone_size: -
d_call: -
j_call: TRBJ2-2
cdr3_nt: TGCGCCAGCAGCTTGGTGGTCGGAGGCACCGGGGAGCTGTTTTTT
cdr3_aa: CASSLVVGGTGELFF

v_call: TRBV19
clone_size: -
d_call: TRBD2
j_call: TRBJ2-1
cdr3_nt: TGTGCCAGTAGTATAGCAGCTAGCGGGGGGTACTACAATGAGCAGTTCTTC
cdr3_aa: CASSIAASGGYYNEQFF

v_call: TRBV11-1
clone_size: -
d_call: TRBD1
j_call: TRBJ2-5
cdr3_nt: TGTGCCAGCAGCTTGCTATTCCGGGGACAGCAGGGAGAGACCCAGTACTTC
cdr3_aa: CASSLLFRGQQGETQYF

v_call: TRBV28
clone_size: -
d_call: -
j_call: TRBJ1-6
cdr3_nt: TGTGCCAGCACCCCCGGAGGTGGCGGTTGGTCCCTCCACTTT
cdr3_aa: CASTPGGGGWSLHF

v_call: TRBV29-1
clone_size: once
d_call: TRBD2
j_call: TRBJ2-7
cdr3_nt: TGCAGCGTTGATGGGGGGGGTTCCTACGAGCAGTACTTC
cdr3_aa: CSVDGGGSYEQYF

v_call: TRBV7-2
clone_size: -
d_call: -
j_call: TRBJ1-2
cdr3_nt: TGTGCCAGCAGCTCCCAGGGTAGAACTTATGGCTACACCTTC
cdr3_aa: CASSSQGRTYGYTF

v_call: TRBV5-4
clone_size: -
d_call: -
j_call: TRBJ1-6
cdr3_nt: TGTGCCAGCACCTCGAGGGGGGGGGATTCACCCCTCCACTTT
cdr3_aa: CASTSRGGDSPLHF

v_call: TRBV5-1
clone_size: -
d_call: TRBD1
j_call: TRBJ2-7
cdr3_nt: TGCGCCAGCAGCCAACGGCCTCCGGGACAGACTTCCTACGAGCAGTACTTC
cdr3_aa: CASSQRPPGQTSYEQYF

v_call: TRBV25-1
clone_size: -
d_call: -
j_call: TRBJ2-7
cdr3_nt: TGTGCCAGCAGTGAAGGAAGCTACTATTCCTACGAGCAGTACTTC
cdr3_aa: CASSEGSYYSYEQYF

v_call: TRBV30
clone_size: -
d_call: -
j_call: TRBJ1-2
cdr3_nt: TGTGCCTTAGTGTACGGGGGGGGCGGCTACACCTTC
cdr3_aa: CALVYGGGGYTF

v_call: TRBV7-6
clone_size: -
d_call: TRBD1
j_call: TRBJ1-5
cdr3_nt: TGTGCCAGCAGCCCAGAGGCGGCAGGGGGTACTTATAATCAGCCCCAGCATTTT
cdr3_aa: CASSPEAAGGTYNQPQHF

v_call: TRBV28
clone_size: -
d_call: -
j_call: TRBJ2-7
cdr3_nt: TGTGCCAGCCACCGTACCTATACCTACGAGCAGTACTTC
cdr3_aa: CASHRTYTYEQYF

v_call: TRBV6-6
clone_size: -
d_call: -
j_call: TRBJ1-5
cdr3_nt: TGTGCCAGCAGCCCTGCGCTAAATCAGCCCCAGCATTTT
cdr3_aa: CASSPALNQPQHF

v_call: TRBV7-2
clone_size: -
d_call: TRBD2
j_call: TRBJ2-1
cdr3_nt: TGTGCCAGCAGGTTGGGGAGCGGGGGAGACGATGAGCAGTTCTTC
cdr3_aa: CASRLGSGGDDEQFF

v_call: TRBV2
clone_size: -
d_call: -
j_call: TRBJ1-6
cdr3_nt: TGTGCCATACGGCGGGAGAGCTCCTATAATTCACCCCTCCACTTT
cdr3_aa: CAIRRESSYNSPLHF

v_call: TRBV9
clone_size: -
d_call: -
j_call: TRBJ1-1
cdr3_nt: TGTGCCAGCAGCGTAGTTTCGTCAGGAACCAACACTGAAGCTTTCTTT
cdr3_aa: CASSVVSSGTNTEAFF